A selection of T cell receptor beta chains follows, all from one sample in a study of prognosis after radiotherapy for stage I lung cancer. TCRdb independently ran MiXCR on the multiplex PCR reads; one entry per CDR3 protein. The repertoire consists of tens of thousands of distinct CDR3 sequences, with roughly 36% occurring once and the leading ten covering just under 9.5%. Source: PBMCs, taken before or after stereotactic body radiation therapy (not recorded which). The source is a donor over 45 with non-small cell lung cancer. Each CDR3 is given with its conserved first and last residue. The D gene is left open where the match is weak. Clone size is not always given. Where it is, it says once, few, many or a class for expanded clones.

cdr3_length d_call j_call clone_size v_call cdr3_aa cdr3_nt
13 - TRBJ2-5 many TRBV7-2 CASSLLNEGTQYF TGTGCCAGCAGCCTATTGAATGAGGGGACCCAGTACTTC
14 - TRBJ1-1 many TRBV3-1 CASTQLGGGTEAFF TGTGCCAGCACCCAACTGGGGGGTGGCACTGAAGCTTTCTTT
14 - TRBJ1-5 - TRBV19 CASIPRARDQPQHF TGTGCCAGTATCCCCAGGGCGCGTGATCAGCCCCAGCATTTT
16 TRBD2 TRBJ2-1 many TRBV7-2 CASSLGGLAGAEEQFF TGTGCCAGCAGCTTAGGGGGACTAGCGGGAGCAGAGGAGCAGTTCTTC
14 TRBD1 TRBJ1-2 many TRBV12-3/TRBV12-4 CASSLGTGWDGYTF TGTGCCAGCAGTCTCGGGACAGGGTGGGATGGCTACACCTTC
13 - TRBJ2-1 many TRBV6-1 CASSPPGVNEQFF TGTGCCAGCAGTCCCCCGGGAGTCAATGAGCAGTTCTTC
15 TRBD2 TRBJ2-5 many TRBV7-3 CASSLSGSLGETQYF TGTGCCAGCAGCTTAAGCGGGAGCCTGGGGGAGACCCAGTACTTC
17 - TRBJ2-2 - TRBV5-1 CASSQVSVDRNTGELFF TGCGCCAGCAGCCAAGTTAGTGTGGACAGAAACACCGGGGAGCTGTTTTTT
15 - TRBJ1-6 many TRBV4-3 CASSQVQGDNSPLHF TGCGCCAGCAGCCAGGTCCAGGGCGACAATTCACCCCTCCACTTT
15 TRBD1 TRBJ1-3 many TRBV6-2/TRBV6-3 CASSDGQVSGNTIYF TGTGCCAGCAGTGACGGACAGGTCTCTGGAAACACCATATATTTT
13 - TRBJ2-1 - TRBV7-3 CASSLTGLNEQFF TGTGCCAGCAGCTTAACAGGGCTCAATGAGCAGTTCTTC
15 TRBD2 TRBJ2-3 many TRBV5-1 CASSGRLAGMDTQYF TGCGCCAGCAGCGGTCGACTAGCGGGGATGGATACGCAGTATTTT
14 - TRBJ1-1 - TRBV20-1 CSARIDGTGTEAFF TGCAGTGCCCGCATAGATGGCACTGGCACTGAAGCTTTCTTT
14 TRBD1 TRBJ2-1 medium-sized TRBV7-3 CASSQSTGAGEQFF TGTGCCAGCAGCCAAAGTACAGGGGCGGGTGAGCAGTTCTTC